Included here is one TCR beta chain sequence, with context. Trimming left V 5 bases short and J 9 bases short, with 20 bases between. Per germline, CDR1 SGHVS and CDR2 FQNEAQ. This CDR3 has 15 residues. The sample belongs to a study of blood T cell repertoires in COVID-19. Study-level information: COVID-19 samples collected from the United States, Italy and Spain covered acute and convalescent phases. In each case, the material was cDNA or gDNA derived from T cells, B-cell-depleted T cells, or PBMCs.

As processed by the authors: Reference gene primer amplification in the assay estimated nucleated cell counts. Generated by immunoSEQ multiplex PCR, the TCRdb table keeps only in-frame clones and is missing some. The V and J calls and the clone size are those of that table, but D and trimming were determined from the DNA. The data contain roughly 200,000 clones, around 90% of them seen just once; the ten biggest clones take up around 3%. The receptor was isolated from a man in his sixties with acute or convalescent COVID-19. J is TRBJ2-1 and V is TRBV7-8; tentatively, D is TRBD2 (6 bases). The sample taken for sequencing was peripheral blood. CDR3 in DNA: TGTGCCAGCAGCCAAGAGGGAGAACTAGCAGGTGAGCAGTTCTTC. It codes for CASSQEGELAGEQFF. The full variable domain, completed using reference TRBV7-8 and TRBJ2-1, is GAGVSQSPRYKVAKRGQDVALRCDPISGHVSLFWYQQALGQGPEFLTYFQNEAQLDKSGLPSDRFFAERPEGSVSTLKIQRTQQEDSAVYLCASSQEGELAGEQFFGPGTRLTVL.